The T cell receptor beta chain described here comes from a study of T cells in Graves' hyperthyroidism and ophthalmopathy. The investigators amplified TCR beta CDR3 regions from RNA transcripts. The HTBI primer set was used in a first-round RT-PCR of the TCR CDR3. MiXCR, applied by TCRdb to the multiplex PCR reads, yields one record per CDR3 protein. The sample consists of 450,000 to 700,000 distinct CDR3 sequences, roughly 50% of them appearing once. This clonotype was recorded at least ten times. Its specificity is unknown. Pregnant or lactating patients were excluded, as were those with uncontrolled infection or other autoimmune disease. The diagnoses drew upon clinical symptoms, serum thyroxine and TRAb, thyroid ultrasound and orbital computed tomography. Study-wide results and limits: Ophthalmopathy was separated from stable hyperthyroidism by a 13 V-J model.

V trimming: 4 bases; J trimming: 3 bases; junction bases outside the gene matches: 6. The CDR3 has 14 residues. Germline CDR1 and CDR2: DFQATT and SNEGSKA (reference sequence). The genes are TRBV20-1 and TRBJ1-5; 7 positions match TRBD1. The sequence came from an adult woman with Graves' disease, either hyperthyroidism or ophthalmopathy (not recorded which). Sequencing used peripheral blood or thyroid tissue (not recorded which). Written as DNA, the CDR3 is TGCAGTGCTACCTCAGGGGGGGACAATCAGCCCCAGCATTTT. Amino acids: CSATSGGDNQPQHF.